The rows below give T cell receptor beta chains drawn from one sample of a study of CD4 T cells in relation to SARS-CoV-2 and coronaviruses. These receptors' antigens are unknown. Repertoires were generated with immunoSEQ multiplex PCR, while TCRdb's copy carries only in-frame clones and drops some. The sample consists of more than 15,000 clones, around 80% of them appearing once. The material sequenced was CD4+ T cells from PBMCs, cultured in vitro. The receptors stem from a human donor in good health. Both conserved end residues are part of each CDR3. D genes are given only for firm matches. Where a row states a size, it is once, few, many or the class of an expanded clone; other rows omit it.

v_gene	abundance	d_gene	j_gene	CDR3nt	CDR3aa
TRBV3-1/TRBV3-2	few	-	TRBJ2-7	TGTGCCAGCAGCCGTGGGTCCTTCCCAAGAGGCTCCTACGAGCAGTACTTC	CASSRGSFPRGSYEQYF
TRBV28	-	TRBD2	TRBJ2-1	TGTGCCAGCAGTCTGACTAGCGGGAGCGTCGGTGAGCAGTTCTTC	CASSLTSGSVGEQFF
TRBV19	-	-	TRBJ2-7	TGTGCCAGTAGTATACAACACCTGAGTTACTACGAGCAGTACTTC	CASSIQHLSYYEQYF
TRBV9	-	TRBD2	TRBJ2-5	TGTGCCGCCCTGGGGACTAGCGGGAGGGCCAAGACCCAGTACTTC	CAALGTSGRAKTQYF
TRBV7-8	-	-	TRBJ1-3	TGTGCCAGCAGCCCAGCCGGACGTCACTCTGGAAACACCATATATTTT	CASSPAGRHSGNTIYF
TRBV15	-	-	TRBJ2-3	TGTGCCACCAGCAGCGACAGGGTCGGGGGTACGCAGTATTTT	CATSSDRVGGTQYF
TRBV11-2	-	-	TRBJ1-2	TGTGCCAGCAAGCTGGCGGGGACCCGGGGGGCCTATGGCTACACCTTC	CASKLAGTRGAYGYTF
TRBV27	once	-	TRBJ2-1	TGTGCCAGCAGGGAGGCCTGGGACAATGAGCAGTTCTTC	CASREAWDNEQFF
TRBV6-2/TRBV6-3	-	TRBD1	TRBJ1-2	TGTGCCAGCAGCCGGGACAGCTTCGGCGGCTACACCTTC	CASSRDSFGGYTF
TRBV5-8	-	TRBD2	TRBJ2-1	TGTGCCAGCAGCTTGGCCGGTCGTCGTAGCGGGAGATCCTACAATGAGCAGTTCTTC	CASSLAGRRSGRSYNEQFF
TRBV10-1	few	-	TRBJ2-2	TGCGCCAGCAGTGAATTGCGGGGGAACACCGGGGAGCTGTTTTTT	CASSELRGNTGELFF
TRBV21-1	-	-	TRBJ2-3	TGTGCCAGCAGCAAAGAGGGGAGGTCGCAGGGTGGTCCTGCTACGCAGTATTTT	CASSKEGRSQGGPATQYF
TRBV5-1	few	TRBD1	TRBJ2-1	TGCGCCAGCAGCTCCGGACAGGGCTCCTACAATGAGCAGTTCTTC	CASSSGQGSYNEQFF
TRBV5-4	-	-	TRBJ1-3	TGTGCCAGCAGGCCCTCGGGCTCTGGAAACACCATATATTTT	CASRPSGSGNTIYF
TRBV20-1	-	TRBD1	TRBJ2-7	TGCAGTGCTAGTCCCGCTGTGGCAGGGGGCTACGAGCAGTACTTC	CSASPAVAGGYEQYF
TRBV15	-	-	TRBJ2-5	TGTGCCACCAGCAGAGATGCGGGGACCCAGTACTTC	CATSRDAGTQYF
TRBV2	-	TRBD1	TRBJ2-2	TGTGCCAGCTCCGGGACAGGGTCGCAAGCGAACACCGGGGAGCTGTTTTTT	CASSGTGSQANTGELFF
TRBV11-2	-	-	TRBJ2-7	TGTGCCAGCAGCTTAGATAGGCAGGGTTGGTACTTC	CASSLDRQGWYF
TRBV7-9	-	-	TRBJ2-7	TGTGCCAGCAGCTTAGGTGTACTAGCATCCTACGAGCAGTACTTC	CASSLGVLASYEQYF
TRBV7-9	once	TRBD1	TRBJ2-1	TGTGCCAGCAGCCCACAGGGGGCGCCCTACAATGAGCAGTTCTTC	CASSPQGAPYNEQFF
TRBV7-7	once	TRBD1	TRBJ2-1	TGTGCCAGCAGCTTAGGCTGGGGACAGGAGCAGTTCTTC	CASSLGWGQEQFF
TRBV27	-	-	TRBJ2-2	TGTGCCAGCAGCCCACGAGGGACGGCGGGGACCGGGGAGCTGTTTTTT	CASSPRGTAGTGELFF
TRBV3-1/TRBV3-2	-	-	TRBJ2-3	TGTGCCAGCAGCCCTGGGGGTGGGCTAGCTCTGGATACGCAGTATTTT	CASSPGGGLALDTQYF
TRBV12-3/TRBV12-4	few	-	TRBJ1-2	TGTGCCAGCAGTTTTCGGCCTCTTAGAGGCTACACCTTC	CASSFRPLRGYTF
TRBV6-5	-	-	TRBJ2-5	TGTGCCAGCAGCTCGGGGCAAGAGACCCAGTACTTC	CASSSGQETQYF
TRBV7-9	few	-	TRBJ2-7	TGTGCCAGCAGCCCACCAGGGGGAGGAAGCTACGAGCAGTACTTC	CASSPPGGGSYEQYF